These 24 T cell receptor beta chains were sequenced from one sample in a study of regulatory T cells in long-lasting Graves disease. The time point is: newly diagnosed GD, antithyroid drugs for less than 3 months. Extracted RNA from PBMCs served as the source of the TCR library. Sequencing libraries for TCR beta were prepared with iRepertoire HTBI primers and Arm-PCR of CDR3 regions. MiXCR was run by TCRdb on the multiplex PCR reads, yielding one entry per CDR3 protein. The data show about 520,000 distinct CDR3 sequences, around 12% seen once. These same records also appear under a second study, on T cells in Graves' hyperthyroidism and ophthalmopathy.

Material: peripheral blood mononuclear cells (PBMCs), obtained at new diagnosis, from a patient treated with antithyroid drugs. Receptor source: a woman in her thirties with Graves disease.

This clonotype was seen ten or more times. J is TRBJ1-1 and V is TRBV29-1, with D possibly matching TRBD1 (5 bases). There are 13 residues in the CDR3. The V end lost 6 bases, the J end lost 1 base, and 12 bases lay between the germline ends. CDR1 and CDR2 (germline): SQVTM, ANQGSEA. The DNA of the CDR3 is TGCAGCGTCCGGCTGACAGCGAACACTGAAGCTTTCTTT. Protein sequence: CSVRLTANTEAFF.

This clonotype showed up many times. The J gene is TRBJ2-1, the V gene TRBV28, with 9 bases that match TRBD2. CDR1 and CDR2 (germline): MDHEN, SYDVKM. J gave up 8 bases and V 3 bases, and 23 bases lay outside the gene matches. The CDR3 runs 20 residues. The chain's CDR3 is CASSFAPGLATPGVPYEQFF. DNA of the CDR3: TGTGCCAGCAGTTTTGCTCCGGGACTAGCAACCCCTGGGGTTCCTTATGAGCAGTTCTTC.

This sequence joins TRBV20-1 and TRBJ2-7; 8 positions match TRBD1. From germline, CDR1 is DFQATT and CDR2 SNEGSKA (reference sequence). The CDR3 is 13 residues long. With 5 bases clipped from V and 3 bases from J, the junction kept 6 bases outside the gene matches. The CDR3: CSAPGGTFYEQYF. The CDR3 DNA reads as TGCAGTGCTCCAGGGGGCACCTTCTACGAGCAGTACTTC.

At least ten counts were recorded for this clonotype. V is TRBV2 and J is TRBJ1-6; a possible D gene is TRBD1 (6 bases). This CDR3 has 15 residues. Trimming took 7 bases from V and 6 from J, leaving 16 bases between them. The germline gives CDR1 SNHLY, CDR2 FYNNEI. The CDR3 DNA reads TGTGCCAGCACAGGGGACACAGGCGCTAATTCACCCCTCCACTTT. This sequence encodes CASTGDTGANSPLHF.

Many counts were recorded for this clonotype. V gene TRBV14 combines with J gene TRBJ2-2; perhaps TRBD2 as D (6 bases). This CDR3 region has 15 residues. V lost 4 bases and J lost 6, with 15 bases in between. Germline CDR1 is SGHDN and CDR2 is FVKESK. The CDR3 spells CASSRLAEAAGELFF. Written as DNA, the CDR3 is TGTGCCAGCAGCCGATTAGCGGAAGCCGCCGGGGAGCTGTTTTTT.

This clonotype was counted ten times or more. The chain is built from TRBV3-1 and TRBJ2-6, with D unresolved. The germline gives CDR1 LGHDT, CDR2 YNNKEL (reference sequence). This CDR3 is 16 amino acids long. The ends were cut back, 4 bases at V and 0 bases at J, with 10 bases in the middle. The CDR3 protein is CASSPGRFSGANVLTF. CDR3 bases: TGTGCCAGCAGCCCCGGACGGTTCTCTGGGGCCAACGTCCTGACTTTC.

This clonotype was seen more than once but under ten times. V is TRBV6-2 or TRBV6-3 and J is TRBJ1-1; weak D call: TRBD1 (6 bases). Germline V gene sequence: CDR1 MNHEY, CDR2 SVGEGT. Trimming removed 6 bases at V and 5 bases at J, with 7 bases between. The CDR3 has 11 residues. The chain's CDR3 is CASRQGTEAFF. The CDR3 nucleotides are TGTGCCAGCAGACAGGGTACTGAAGCTTTCTTT.

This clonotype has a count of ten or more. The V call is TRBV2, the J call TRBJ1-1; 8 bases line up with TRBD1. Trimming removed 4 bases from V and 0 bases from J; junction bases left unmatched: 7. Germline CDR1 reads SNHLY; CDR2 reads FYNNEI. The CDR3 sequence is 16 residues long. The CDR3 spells CASSAGTGSLNTEAFF. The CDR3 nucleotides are TGTGCCAGCAGTGCTGGGACAGGATCTCTGAACACTGAAGCTTTCTTT.

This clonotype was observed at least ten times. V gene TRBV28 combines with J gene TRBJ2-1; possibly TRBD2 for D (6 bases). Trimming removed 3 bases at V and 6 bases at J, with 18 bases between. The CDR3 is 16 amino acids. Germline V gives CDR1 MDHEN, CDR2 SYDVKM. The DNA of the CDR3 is TGTGCCAGCAGTTTTTCGGTGGCGCGGGGTATCAATGAGCAGTTCTTC. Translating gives CASSFSVARGINEQFF.

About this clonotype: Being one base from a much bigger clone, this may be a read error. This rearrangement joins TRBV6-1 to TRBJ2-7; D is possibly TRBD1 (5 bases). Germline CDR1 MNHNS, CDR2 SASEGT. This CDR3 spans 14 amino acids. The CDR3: CASSPGQGRYERYF. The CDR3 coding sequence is TGTGCCAGCTCACCAGGGCAGGGTCGCTACGAGCGGTACTTC.

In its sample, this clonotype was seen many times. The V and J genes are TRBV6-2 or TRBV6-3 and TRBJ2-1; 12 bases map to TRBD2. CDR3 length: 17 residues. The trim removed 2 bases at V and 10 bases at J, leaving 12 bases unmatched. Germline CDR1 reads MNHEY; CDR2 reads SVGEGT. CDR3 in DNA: TGTGCCAGCAGTTACCGGACTAGCGGGGCCTTCTGGGGAGAGCAGTTCTTC. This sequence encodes CASSYRTSGAFWGEQFF.

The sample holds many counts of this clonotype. CDR3 sequence reads: CASSEEEDAGWDRQDPDTQYF. CDR3 nucleotide sequence: TGTGCCAGCAGTGAAGAAGAGGACGCGGGGTGGGACAGGCAGGATCCAGATACGCAGTATTTT. The V call is TRBV2, the J call TRBJ2-3; 8 positions match TRBD1. Germline CDR1 SNHLY, CDR2 FYNNEI. The CDR3 covers 21 residues. V trimming: 1 base; J trimming: 4 bases; junction bases outside the gene matches: 22.

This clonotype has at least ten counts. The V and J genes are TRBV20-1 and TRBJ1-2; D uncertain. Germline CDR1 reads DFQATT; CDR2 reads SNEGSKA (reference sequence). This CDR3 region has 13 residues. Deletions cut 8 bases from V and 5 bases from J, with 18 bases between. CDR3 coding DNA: TGCAGTCCTAAGGGCACTACCCTTTATGGCTACACCTTC. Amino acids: CSPKGTTLYGYTF.

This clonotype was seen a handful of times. The CDR3 region is CSARSWDYMGEQYF. CDR3 DNA: TGCAGTGCTAGGTCCTGGGACTATATGGGCGAGCAGTACTTC. The chain recombines TRBV20-1 with TRBJ2-7; 7 positions agree with TRBD2. CDR1 and CDR2 (germline): DFQATT, SNEGSKA (reference sequence). The trim removed 3 bases at V and 6 bases at J, leaving 11 bases unmatched. There are 14 residues in the CDR3.

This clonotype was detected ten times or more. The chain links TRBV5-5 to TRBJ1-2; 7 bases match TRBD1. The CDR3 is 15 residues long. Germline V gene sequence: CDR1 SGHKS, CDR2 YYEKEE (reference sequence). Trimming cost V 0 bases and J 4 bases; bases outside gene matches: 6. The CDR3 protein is CASSLAVDRFYGYTF. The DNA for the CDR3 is TGTGCCAGCAGCTTGGCGGTGGACAGGTTCTATGGCTACACCTTC.

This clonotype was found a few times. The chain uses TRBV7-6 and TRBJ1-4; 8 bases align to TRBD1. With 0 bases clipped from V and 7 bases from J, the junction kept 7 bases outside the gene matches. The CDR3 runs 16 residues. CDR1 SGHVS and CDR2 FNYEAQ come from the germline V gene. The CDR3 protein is CASSLAFGTGGEKLFF. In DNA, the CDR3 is TGTGCCAGCAGCTTAGCGTTCGGGACAGGTGGTGAAAAACTGTTTTTT.

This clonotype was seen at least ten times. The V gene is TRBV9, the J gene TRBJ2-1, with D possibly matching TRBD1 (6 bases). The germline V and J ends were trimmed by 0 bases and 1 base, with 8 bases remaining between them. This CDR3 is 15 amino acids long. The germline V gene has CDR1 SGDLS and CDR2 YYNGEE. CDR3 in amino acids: CASSVGQGSYNEQFF. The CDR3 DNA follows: TGTGCCAGCAGCGTAGGGCAGGGGTCCTACAATGAGCAGTTCTTC.

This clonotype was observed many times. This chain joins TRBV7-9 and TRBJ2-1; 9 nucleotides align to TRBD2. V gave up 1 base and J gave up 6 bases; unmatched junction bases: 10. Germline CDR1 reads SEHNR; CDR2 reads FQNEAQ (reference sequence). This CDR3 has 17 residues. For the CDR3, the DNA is TGTGCCAGCAGCTTAGAGCTTCTCCTAGCGGGACGCAATGAGCAGTTCTTC. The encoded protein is CASSLELLLAGRNEQFF.

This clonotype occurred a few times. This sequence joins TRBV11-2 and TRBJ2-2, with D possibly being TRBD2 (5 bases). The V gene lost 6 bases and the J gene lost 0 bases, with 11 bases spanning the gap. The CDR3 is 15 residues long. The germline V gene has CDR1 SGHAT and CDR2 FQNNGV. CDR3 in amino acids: CASRIFGTNTGELFF. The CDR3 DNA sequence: TGTGCCAGCAGGATCTTCGGGACGAACACCGGGGAGCTGTTTTTT.

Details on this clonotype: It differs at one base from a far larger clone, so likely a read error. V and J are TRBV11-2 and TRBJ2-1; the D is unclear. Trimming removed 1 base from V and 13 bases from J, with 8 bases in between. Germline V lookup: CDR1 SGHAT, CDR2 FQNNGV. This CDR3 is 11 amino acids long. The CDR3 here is CASSLVEAQFF. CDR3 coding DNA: TGTGCCAGCAGCTTAGTAGAGGCCCAGTTCTTC.

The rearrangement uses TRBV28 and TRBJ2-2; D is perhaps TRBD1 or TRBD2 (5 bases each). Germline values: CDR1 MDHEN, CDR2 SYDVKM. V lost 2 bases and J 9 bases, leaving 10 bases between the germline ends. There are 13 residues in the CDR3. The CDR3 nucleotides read TGTGCCAGCAGTTTAATGGGGGAACGGGAGCTGTTTTTT. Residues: CASSLMGERELFF.

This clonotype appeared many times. The CDR3 sequence: CASSLISSGRWGELFF. The CDR3 DNA reads TGTGCCAGCAGTTTAATCTCTAGCGGGAGGTGGGGGGAGCTGTTTTTT. V gene TRBV27 combines with J gene TRBJ2-2; TRBD2 agrees at 11 bases. CDR3 length: 16 amino acids. The germline CDR1 and CDR2 sequences are MNHEY and SMNVEV (reference sequence). The V segment lost 2 bases and the J segment 8 bases; nucleotides outside the gene matches: 7.

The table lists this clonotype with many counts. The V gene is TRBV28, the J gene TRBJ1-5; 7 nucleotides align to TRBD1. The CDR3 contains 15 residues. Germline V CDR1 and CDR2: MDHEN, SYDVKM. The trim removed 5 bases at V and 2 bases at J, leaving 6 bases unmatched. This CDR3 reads CASSGTGVGNQPQHF. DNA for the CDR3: TGTGCCAGCAGTGGAACAGGGGTCGGCAATCAGCCCCAGCATTTT.

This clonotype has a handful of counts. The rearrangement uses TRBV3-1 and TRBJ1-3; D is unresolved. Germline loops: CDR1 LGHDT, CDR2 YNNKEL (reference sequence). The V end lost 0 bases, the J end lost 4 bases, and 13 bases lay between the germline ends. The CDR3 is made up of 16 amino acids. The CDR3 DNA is TGTGCCAGCAGCCAAGATCTTACGTCGATCGGAAACACCATATATTTT. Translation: CASSQDLTSIGNTIYF.